This T cell receptor (beta chain) emerged from a study of cytomegalovirus exposure and HLA in healthy donors (dated by TCRdb to about 2017). With regard to the full study: The 650 to 800 repertoires of the first cohort and the roughly 120 validation repertoires were produced on the same platform, according to a later analysis. The study aimed to test whether cataloging public T cell receptors could reveal signatures of past pathogen exposure. A separate validation cohort of approximately 130 different subjects was used in addition to the roughly 620-subject first cohort. The study combined high-throughput TCR immunosequencing, statistical association of individual TCRs with disease status, and machine learning to predict cytomegalovirus infection status. What the study reported, not specific to this receptor: Cytomegalovirus status was reported to be diagnosed by the classifier with high specificity and sensitivity in both the original and validation cohorts. In vitro tests confirmed that a few of the cytomegalovirus-associated TCR beta chains recognize cytomegalovirus antigens. While some public TCRs were present in many individuals, most TCR sequences turned up only very rarely across donors. It was suggested by the authors that the approach could potentially be generalized to other disease states and immunological phenotypes. In the study, about 150 TCR beta chains were listed as associated with cytomegalovirus. Of the cluster scores, around 95% were above 0 in a later analysis, which found that TCRs clustered in the first cohort also tended to co-occur in the 120 or so validation repertoires. All 120 or so repertoires were used to score co-occurrence in the validation cohort in a later analysis, because that analysis had no HLA typing for the cohort.

V is cut by 0 bases and J by 3 bases, and the space between the germline ends is 10 bases. Spanning cysteine to phenylalanine, the CDR3 consists of 16 amino acids. Only the CDR3 DNA stays, 48 bases, in frame from base 1. According to the germline V gene, CDR1 reads SGHRS and CDR2 reads YFSETQ. The donors belonged to the validation cohort of about 110 subjects, which was separate from the approximately 610-subject first cohort. Library construction relied on the immunoSEQ multiplex PCR assay. The original pipeline was this. A statistical classification framework was developed to diagnose cytomegalovirus status using the catalog of TCR beta chain sequences. The clones in this table, taken by TCRdb from immuneACCESS, are in-frame only. Not every clone is retained; where verified, under half of the shortfall comes from an unresolved V gene, and the cause of the rest is unknown. V, J and clone size reflect that table, while D and trimming were determined from the DNA. Within this sample are around 140,000 clones, with 85% to 90% of them counted one time only. Over 1% of the sample comes from the top ten.

As concerns this clone: Its antigen remains undetermined. Qualities for individual bases were not recorded, and no much larger clone is one base off.

The TCR sequence derives from a woman younger than 30 in good health and CMV-seronegative. The V gene is TRBV5-1 and the J gene is TRBJ1-6; 5 matching bases give a weak D call of TRBD1. Sequenced material: PBMCs. In nucleotides, the sequence is TGCGCCAGCAGCTTGGGGGGGGACTACTATAATTCACCCCTCCACTTT. Its protein product is CASSLGGDYYNSPLHF.